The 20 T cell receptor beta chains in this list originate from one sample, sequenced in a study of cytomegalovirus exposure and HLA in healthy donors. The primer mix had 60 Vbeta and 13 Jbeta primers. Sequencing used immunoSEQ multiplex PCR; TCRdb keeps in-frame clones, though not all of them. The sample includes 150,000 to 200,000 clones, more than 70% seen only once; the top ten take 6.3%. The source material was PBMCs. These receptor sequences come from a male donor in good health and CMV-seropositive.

The CDR3 sequence is CASSFAGAPLVGTEAFF. In nucleotides, the CDR3 is TGTGCCAGCAGTTTTGCAGGGGCCCCTTTGGTCGGCACTGAAGCTTTCTTT. This chain links TRBV27 with TRBJ1-1; D possibly corresponds to TRBD1 (6 bases). V was clipped by 3 bases and J by 4 bases, with 21 bases between them. The CDR3 loop spans 17 amino acids. Germline CDR1 and CDR2: MNHEY and SMNVEV (reference sequence).

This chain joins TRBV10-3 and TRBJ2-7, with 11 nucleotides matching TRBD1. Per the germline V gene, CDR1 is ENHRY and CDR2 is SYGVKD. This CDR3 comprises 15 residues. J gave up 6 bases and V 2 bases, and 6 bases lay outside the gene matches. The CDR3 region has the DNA TGTGCCATCAGTGAGCCGGGACAGGGGGTAGGCGAGCAGTACTTC. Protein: CAISEPGQGVGEQYF.

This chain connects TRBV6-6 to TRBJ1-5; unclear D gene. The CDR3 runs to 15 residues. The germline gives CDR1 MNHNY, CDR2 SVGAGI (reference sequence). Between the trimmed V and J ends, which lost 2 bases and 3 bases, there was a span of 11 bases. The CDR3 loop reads CASSYQTSINQPQHF. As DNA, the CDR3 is TGTGCCAGCAGTTACCAAACGAGTATCAATCAGCCCCAGCATTTT.

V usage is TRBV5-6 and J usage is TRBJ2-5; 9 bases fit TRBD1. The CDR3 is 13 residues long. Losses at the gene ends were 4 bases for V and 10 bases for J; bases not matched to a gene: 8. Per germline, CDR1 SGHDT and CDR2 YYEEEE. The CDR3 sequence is CASSRDRVIDQYF. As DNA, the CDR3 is TGTGCCAGCAGCCGGGACAGGGTAATCGACCAGTACTTC.

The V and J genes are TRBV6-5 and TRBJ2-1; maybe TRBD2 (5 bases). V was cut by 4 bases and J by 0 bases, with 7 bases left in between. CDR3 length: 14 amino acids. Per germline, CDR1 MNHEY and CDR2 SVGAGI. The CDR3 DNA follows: TGTGCCAGCAGTTCGGGGAGCTCCTACAATGAGCAGTTCTTC. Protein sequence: CASSSGSSYNEQFF.

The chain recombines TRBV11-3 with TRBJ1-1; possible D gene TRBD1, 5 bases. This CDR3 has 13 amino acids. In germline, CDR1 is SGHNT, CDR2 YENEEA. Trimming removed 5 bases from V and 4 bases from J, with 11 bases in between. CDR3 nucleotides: TGTGCCAGCAGCCTTCAGGGCCGCACTGAAGCTTTCTTT. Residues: CASSLQGRTEAFF.

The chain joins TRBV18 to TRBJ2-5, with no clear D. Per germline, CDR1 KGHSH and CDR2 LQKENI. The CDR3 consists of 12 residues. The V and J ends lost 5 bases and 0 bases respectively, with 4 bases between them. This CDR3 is CASSTDQETQYF. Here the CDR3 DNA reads TGTGCCAGCTCAACAGACCAAGAGACCCAGTACTTC.

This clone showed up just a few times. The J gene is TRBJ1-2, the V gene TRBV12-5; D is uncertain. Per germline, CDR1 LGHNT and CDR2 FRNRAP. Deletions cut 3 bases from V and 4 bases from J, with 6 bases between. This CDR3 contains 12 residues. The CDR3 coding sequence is TGTGCTAGTGGTTTTTCAGGCTATGGCTACACCTTC. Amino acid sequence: CASGFSGYGYTF. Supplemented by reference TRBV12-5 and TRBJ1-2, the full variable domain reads DARVTQTPRHKVTEMGQEVTMRCQPILGHNTVFWYRQTMMQGLELLAYFRNRAPLDDSGMPKDRFSAEMPDATLATLKIQPSEPRDSAVYFCASGFSGYGYTFGSGTRLTVV.

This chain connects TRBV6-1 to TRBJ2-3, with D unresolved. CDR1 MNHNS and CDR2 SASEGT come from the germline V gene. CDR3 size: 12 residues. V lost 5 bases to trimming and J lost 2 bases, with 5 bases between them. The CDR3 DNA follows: TGTGCCAGCAGTTTCTTCACAGATACGCAGTATTTT. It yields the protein CASSFFTDTQYF.

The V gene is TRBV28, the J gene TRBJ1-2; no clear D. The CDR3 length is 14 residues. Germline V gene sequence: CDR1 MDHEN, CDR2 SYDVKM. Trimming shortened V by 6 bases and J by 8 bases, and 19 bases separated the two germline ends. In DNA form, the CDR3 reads TGTGCCAGCAGCTCCCTTGGAGGGTATGGGGGCTACACCTTC. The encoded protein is CASSSLGGYGGYTF.

Here the CDR3 DNA reads TGCAGCGTTGCGGGCAGGGGGCTTTCCAGCGAGCAGTACTTC. Translating gives CSVAGRGLSSEQYF. The chain combines TRBV29-1 with TRBJ2-7; 8 positions agree with TRBD1. This CDR3 has 14 amino acids. Germline assignment: CDR1 SQVTM and CDR2 ANQGSEA. With V trimmed by 4 bases and J by 6 bases, 11 bases remained unmatched.

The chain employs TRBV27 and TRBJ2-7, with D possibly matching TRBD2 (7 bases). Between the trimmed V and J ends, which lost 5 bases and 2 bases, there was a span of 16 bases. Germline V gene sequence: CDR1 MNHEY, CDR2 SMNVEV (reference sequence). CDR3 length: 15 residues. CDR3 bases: TGTGCCAGCAGTCCTGTGGGGGGGCCCCCCTACGAGCAGTACTTC. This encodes CASSPVGGPPYEQYF.

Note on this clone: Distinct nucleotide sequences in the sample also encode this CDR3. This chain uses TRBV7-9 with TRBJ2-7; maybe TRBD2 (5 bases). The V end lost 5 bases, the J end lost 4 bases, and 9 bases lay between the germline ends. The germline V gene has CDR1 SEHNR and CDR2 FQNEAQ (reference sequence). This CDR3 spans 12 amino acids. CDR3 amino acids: CASSLVAYEQYF. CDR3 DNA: TGTGCCAGCAGCCTAGTAGCGTACGAGCAGTACTTC.

As DNA, the CDR3 is TGTGCCAGCAGTTATACTGGGGCCAACGTCCTGACTTTC. Translating it yields CASSYTGANVLTF. This chain joins TRBV6-5 and TRBJ2-6; no clear D. From germline, CDR1 is MNHEY and CDR2 SVGAGI. V dropped 3 bases and J dropped 2 bases, with 2 bases sitting between them. The CDR3 contains 13 residues.

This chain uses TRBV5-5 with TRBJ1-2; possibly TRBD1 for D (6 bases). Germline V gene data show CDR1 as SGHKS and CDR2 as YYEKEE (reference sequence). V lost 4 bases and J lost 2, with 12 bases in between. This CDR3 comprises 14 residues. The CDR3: CASSPGQTNYGYTF. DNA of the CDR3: TGTGCCAGCAGCCCCGGACAGACCAACTATGGCTACACCTTC.

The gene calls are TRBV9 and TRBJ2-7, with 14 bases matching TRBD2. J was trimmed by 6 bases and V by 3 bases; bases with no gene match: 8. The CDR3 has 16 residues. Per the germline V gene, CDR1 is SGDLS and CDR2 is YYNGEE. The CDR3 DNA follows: TGTGCCAGCAGCGCTTCAGATGGACTAGCGGGAGGCGAGCAGTACTTC. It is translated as CASSASDGLAGGEQYF.

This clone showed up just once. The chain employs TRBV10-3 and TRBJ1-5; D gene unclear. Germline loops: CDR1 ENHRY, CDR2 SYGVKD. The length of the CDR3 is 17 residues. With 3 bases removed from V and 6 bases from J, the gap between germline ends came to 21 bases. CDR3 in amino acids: CAISDRHEGMGSQPQHF. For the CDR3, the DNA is TGTGCCATCAGTGACCGACACGAGGGAATGGGTAGTCAGCCCCAGCATTTT.

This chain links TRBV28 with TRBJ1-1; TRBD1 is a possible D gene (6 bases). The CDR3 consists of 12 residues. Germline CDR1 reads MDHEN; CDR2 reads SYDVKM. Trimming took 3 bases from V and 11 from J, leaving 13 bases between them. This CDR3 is CASSFPGVDAFF. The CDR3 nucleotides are TGTGCCAGCAGTTTTCCAGGGGTCGATGCTTTCTTT.

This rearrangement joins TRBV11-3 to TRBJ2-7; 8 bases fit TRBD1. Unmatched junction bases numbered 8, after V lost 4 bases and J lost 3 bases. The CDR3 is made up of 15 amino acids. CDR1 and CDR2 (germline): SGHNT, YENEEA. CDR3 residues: CASSSLRGTGYEQYF. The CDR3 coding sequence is TGTGCCAGCAGCTCCCTCCGCGGGACAGGCTACGAGCAGTACTTC.

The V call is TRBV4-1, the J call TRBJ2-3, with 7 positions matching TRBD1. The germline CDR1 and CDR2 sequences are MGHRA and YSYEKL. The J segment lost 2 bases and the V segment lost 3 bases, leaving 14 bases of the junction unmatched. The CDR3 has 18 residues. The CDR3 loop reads CASSQTLDRKGHTDTQYF. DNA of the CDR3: TGCGCCAGCAGCCAGACTTTGGACAGGAAAGGTCACACAGATACGCAGTATTTT.